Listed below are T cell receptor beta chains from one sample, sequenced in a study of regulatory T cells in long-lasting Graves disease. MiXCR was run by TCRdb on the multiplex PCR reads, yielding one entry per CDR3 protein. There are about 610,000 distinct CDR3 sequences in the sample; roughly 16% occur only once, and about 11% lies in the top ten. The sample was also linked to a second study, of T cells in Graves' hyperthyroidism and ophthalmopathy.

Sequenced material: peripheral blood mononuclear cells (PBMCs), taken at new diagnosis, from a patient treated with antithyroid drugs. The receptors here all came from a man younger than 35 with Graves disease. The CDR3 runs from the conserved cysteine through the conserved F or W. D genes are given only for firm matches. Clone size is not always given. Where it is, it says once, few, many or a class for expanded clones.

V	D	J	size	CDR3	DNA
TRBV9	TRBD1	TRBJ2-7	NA	CASSVEQGDYEQYF	TGTGCCAGCAGCGTCGAACAGGGGGACTACGAGCAGTACTTC
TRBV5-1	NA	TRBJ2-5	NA	CASSLASTDQETQYF	TGCGCCAGCAGCTTGGCTTCGACGGACCAAGAGACCCAGTACTTC
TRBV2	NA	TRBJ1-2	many	CASSAESRVRGYTF	TGTGCCAGCAGTGCTGAATCCAGGGTGCGAGGCTACACCTTC
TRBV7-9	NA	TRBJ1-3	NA	CASSSYSPGTSGNTIYF	TGTGCCAGCAGCTCTTACAGCCCCGGGACCTCTGGAAACACCATATATTTT
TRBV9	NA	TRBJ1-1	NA	CASSVGRASEAFF	TGTGCCAGCAGCGTGGGCAGGGCCTCTGAAGCTTTCTTT
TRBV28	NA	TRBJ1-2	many	CASNRGGLLRSQVVGYTF	TGTGCCAGCAACCGGGGAGGACTGTTGAGGTCACAGGTCGTTGGCTACACCTTC
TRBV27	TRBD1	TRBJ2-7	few	CASSTGAMVYEQYF	TGTGCCAGCAGTACAGGGGCCATGGTATACGAGCAGTACTTC
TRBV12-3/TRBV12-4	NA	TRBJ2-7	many	CASSFLTAGSYEQYF	TGTGCCAGCAGTTTCCTAACAGCGGGCTCCTACGAGCAGTACTTC
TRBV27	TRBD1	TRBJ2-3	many	CASSPSPGQGVSDTQYF	TGTGCCAGCAGCCCCTCCCCGGGACAGGGGGTATCAGATACGCAGTATTTT
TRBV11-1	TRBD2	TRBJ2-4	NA	CASSSYSGGYSKNIQYF	TGTGCCAGCAGCTCCTACTCGGGGGGGTACTCCAAAAACATTCAGTACTTC
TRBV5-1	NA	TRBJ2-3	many	CASSATGRSTDTQYF	TGCGCCAGCAGTGCGACAGGCAGAAGCACAGATACGCAGTATTTT
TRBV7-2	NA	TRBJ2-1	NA	CASSSFGIYNEQFF	TGTGCCAGCAGCTCGTTCGGGATCTACAATGAGCAGTTCTTC
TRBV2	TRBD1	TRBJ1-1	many	CASSERRGQGIVNTEAFF	TGTGCCAGCAGTGAAAGGCGTGGACAGGGTATCGTGAACACTGAAGCTTTCTTT
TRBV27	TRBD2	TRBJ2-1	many	CASSFWTSGISEQFF	TGTGCCAGCAGTTTTTGGACTAGCGGGATAAGCGAGCAGTTCTTC
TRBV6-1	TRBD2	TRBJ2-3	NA	CASEGLAGGALTDTQYF	TGTGCCAGCGAGGGACTAGCGGGAGGGGCCCTCACAGATACGCAGTATTTT
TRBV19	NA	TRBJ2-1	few	CASSPGTVKEQFF	TGTGCCAGTAGTCCAGGGACTGTTAAAGAGCAGTTCTTC
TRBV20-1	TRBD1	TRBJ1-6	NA	CSARSRQGLRNSPLHF	TGCAGTGCTAGATCAAGACAGGGGCTCAGGAATTCACCCCTCCACTTT
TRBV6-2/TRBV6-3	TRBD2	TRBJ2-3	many	CASSEVPSGKGTDTQYF	TGTGCCAGCAGTGAAGTGCCTAGCGGGAAGGGTACAGATACGCAGTATTTT
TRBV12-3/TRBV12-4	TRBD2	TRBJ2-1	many	CASSPRVAGGVSYNEQFF	TGTGCCAGCAGTCCCAGGGTAGCGGGAGGTGTATCCTACAATGAGCAGTTCTTC
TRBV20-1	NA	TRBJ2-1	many	CSARRGSYNEQFF	TGCAGTGCTAGAAGGGGCTCCTACAATGAGCAGTTCTTC
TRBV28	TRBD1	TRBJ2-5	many	CASSSGGEVQETQYF	TGTGCCAGCAGTTCAGGGGGCGAAGTCCAAGAGACCCAGTACTTC
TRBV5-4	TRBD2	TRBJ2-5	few	CASSGEPGLAEIQETQYF	TGTGCCAGCAGCGGCGAACCGGGACTAGCGGAGATCCAAGAGACCCAGTACTTC
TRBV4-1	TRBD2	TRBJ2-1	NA	CASSQVTSGKDNEQFF	TGCGCCAGCAGCCAAGTCACTAGCGGAAAGGACAATGAGCAGTTCTTC
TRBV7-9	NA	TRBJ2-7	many	CASSRFDGSYEQYF	TGTGCCAGCAGCCGATTTGACGGATCCTACGAGCAGTACTTC
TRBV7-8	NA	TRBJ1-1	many	CASSRRVGQPNTEAFF	TGTGCCAGCAGCCGGCGGGTCGGACAGCCGAACACTGAAGCTTTCTTT
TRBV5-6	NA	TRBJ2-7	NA	CASSLDEGLDEQYF	TGTGCCAGCAGCTTGGATGAGGGGCTAGACGAGCAGTACTTC
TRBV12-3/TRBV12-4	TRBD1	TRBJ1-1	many	CASSLTGRITEAFF	TGTGCCAGCAGTTTGACAGGGCGTATCACTGAAGCTTTCTTT
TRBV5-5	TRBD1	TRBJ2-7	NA	CASSSTGQGNYEQYF	TGTGCCAGCAGCTCTACGGGACAGGGGAACTACGAGCAGTACTTC
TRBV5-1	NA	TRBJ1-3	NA	CASSWGRSGSGNTIYF	TGCGCCAGCAGCTGGGGGAGATCCGGCTCTGGAAACACCATATATTTT
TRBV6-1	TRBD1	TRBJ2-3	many	CASSTSVPRDSYTDTQYF	TGTGCCAGCAGTACCTCGGTCCCCCGGGACAGCTACACAGATACGCAGTATTTT
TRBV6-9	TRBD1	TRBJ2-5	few	CASSSRTGSETQYF	TGTGCCAGCAGTTCCCGGACAGGGTCCGAGACCCAGTACTTC
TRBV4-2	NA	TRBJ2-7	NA	CASSQEFLADYEQYF	TGTGCCAGCAGCCAAGAATTTTTGGCGGACTACGAGCAGTACTTC
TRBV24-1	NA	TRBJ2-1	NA	CATSASGVGANEQFF	TGTGCCACCAGTGCATCGGGAGTGGGGGCGAATGAGCAGTTCTTC
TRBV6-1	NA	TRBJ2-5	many	CASQGETGTQYF	TGTGCCAGCCAGGGCGAGACGGGGACCCAGTACTTC
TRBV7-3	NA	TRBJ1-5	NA	CASSNRTGSNQPQHF	TGTGCCAGCAGCAATCGGACGGGGAGCAATCAGCCCCAGCATTTT
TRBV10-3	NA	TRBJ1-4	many	CAISDPAGKEKLFF	TGTGCCATCAGTGATCCGGCAGGGAAGGAAAAACTGTTTTTT
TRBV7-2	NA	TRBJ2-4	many	CASSSRPGHSYIQYF	TGTGCCAGCAGCTCGAGGCCGGGACATTCGTACATTCAGTACTTC
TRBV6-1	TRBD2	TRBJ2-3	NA	CASSHHAGTSGRTDTQYF	TGTGCCAGCAGTCACCATGCCGGGACTAGCGGGAGAACAGATACGCAGTATTTT
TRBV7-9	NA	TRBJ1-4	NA	CASSYGPGQPNEKLFF	TGTGCCAGCAGTTACGGCCCGGGCCAGCCTAATGAAAAACTGTTTTTT
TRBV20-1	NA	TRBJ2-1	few	CSARRSVAENEQFF	TGCAGTGCTAGAAGGTCTGTCGCGGAAAATGAGCAGTTCTTC
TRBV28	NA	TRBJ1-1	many	CASSLWSGAGTEAFF	TGTGCCAGCAGTTTATGGTCCGGGGCGGGTACTGAAGCTTTCTTT
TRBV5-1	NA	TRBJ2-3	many	CASTRERTYTDTQYF	TGCGCCAGCACCCGGGAGCGGACCTACACAGATACGCAGTATTTT
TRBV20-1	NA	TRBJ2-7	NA	CSATPGTASYEQYF	TGCAGTGCCACCCCCGGGACGGCCTCCTACGAGCAGTACTTC
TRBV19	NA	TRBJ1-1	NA	CASSILTNTEAFF	TGTGCCAGTAGTATATTGACGAACACTGAAGCTTTCTTT
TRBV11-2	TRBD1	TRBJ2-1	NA	CASSLGQGEYNEQFF	TGTGCCAGCAGCTTGGGACAGGGGGAGTACAATGAGCAGTTCTTC
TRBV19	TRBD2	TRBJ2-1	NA	CASSIGAGGPAEQFF	TGTGCCAGTAGTATAGGAGCGGGAGGGCCGGCTGAGCAGTTCTTC
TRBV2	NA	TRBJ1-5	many	CASSESVSDQPQHF	TGTGCCAGCAGTGAGTCGGTGTCGGACCAGCCCCAGCATTTT
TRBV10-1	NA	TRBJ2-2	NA	CASSGSSPNTGELFF	TGCGCCAGCAGTGGTTCGTCCCCGAACACCGGGGAGCTGTTTTTT